This T cell receptor beta chain comes out of a study of pediatric ulcerative colitis. Note on this clone: The antigen remains undetermined.

The diagnostic colonoscopy in ulcerative colitis patients preceded any immunosuppressive treatment. V trimming: 4 bases; J trimming: 4 bases; junction bases outside the gene matches: 10. The CDR3 extends over 15 amino acids. In germline, CDR1 is LGHNA, CDR2 YSLEER. Whole-study findings and limits: A couple of rectal clonotypes were found only in ulcerative colitis patients, all of them.

The data were produced by immunoSEQ multiplex PCR, yet TCRdb's version contains in-frame clones alone and is incomplete. The sample holds around 65,000 clones; about 80% are singletons and the top ten take under 6.5%. The receptor was derived from a boy aged 10-17 years with moderate ulcerative colitis. The sample was blood. This rearrangement joins TRBV4-3 to TRBJ2-7; 7 bases align to TRBD1. The CDR3 is CASSPDRDPVYEQYF. The CDR3 DNA sequence: TGCGCCAGCAGCCCCGACAGGGACCCCGTATACGAGCAGTACTTC.